This TCR beta chain emerged from a study of blood T cells in healthy people across ages. Primed by a sample-barcoded 5' primer and a J-beta primer mix, a second PCR proceeded for 7 to 11 cycles. TCRdb re-analysed the 5' RACE reads in MiXCR, keeping a single row per CDR3 protein. The table has about 2 million distinct CDR3 sequences, approximately 50% seen once; the top ten hold roughly 2.1%. After removal of 1 base from V and 5 bases from J, the junction contained 14 bases not matched to a gene. This CDR3 comprises 18 residues. CDR1 is SGHTA, CDR2 FQGNSA, per germline. The sample providers were healthy Caucasian people from Russia, aged about 6 to 100. The sample, approximately 11 milliliters of peripheral blood, was drawn from each donor.

The chain couples TRBV7-2 to TRBJ2-5; 9 bases agree with TRBD2. The source material was blood. This sequence was found in a woman aged 40 to 55 in good health. In DNA, the CDR3 is TGTGCCAGCAGCTTAGTTGTGCGGGGGGGCGCGTCCGGGGAGACCCAGTACTTC. Encoded protein: CASSLVVRGGASGETQYF.